This T cell receptor beta chain came from a study of blood T cell repertoires in COVID-19. Turning to the study itself: The United States, Italy and Spain provided the acute and convalescent COVID-19 samples. T cells, B-cell-depleted T cells, or PBMCs supplied cDNA or gDNA.

Original analysis: Reference gene primer amplification in the assay estimated nucleated cell counts. Assay used: immunoSEQ multiplex PCR; TCRdb lists only in-frame clones, some missing. V and J calls and clone size are given by that table; D and trimming were obtained from the DNA. Among 200,000 or so clones listed, around 85% were seen once. The source is a man in his 70s with active or convalescent COVID-19. Material: peripheral blood.

The CDR3 sequence: CASSIGTVRVNEQFF. The CDR3 coding sequence is TGTGCCAGTAGTATCGGGACTGTCCGGGTCAATGAGCAGTTCTTC. The chain is built from TRBV19 and TRBJ2-1; D might be TRBD2 (6 bases). With 3 bases removed from V and 6 bases from J, the gap between germline ends came to 15 bases. The V gene's germline CDR1 is LNHDA and CDR2 SQIVND (reference sequence). The CDR3 sequence is 15 residues long.